These 20 T cell receptor beta chains were all obtained from the same sample, sequenced in a study of post-analysis software for immune sequencing data. Overall study results and limits: About five TRBV segments were more frequent in patients than controls; TRBV5-6, TRBV5-1 and TRBV20-1 belonged to this group.

Sequencing libraries made from TCR beta cDNA carried unique molecular identifiers. Using its own MiXCR run on the PCR reads, TCRdb lists one record per CDR3 protein. The sample has more than 450,000 distinct CDR3 sequences, 30% to 40% seen once. Their antigen targets remain unknown. The material sequenced was blood. The source is a girl aged 2-17 years with multiple sclerosis.

The chain's CDR3 is CATCRDTISGANVLTF. The CDR3 DNA follows: TGTGCCACATGCCGGGACACCATCTCTGGGGCCAACGTCCTGACTTTC. This rearrangement joins TRBV15 to TRBJ2-6; D perhaps matches TRBD1 (6 bases). The germline V gene has CDR1 LNHNV and CDR2 YYDKDF (reference sequence). The CDR3 consists of 16 residues. V lost 9 bases to trimming and J lost 0 bases, with 15 bases between them.

This clonotype was detected only a few times. This chain uses TRBV12-3 or TRBV12-4 with TRBJ2-3; D perhaps matches TRBD1 (5 bases). Trimming removed 3 bases from V and 6 bases from J, with 10 bases in between. This CDR3 is 13 amino acids long. The CDR3 DNA is TGTGCCAGCAGTTTTTCAGGGTTTGATACGCAGTATTTT. Its translation: CASSFSGFDTQYF.

The gene calls are TRBV4-1 and TRBJ1-4; a weak D match, TRBD1 (5 bases). Germline assignment: CDR1 MGHRA and CDR2 YSYEKL. CDR3 length equals 16 residues. Between the trimmed V and J ends, which lost 1 base and 4 bases, there was a span of 13 bases. The CDR3 is CASSQGTGTVNEKLFF. The CDR3 DNA reads as TGCGCCAGCAGCCAAGGGACCGGGACCGTTAATGAAAAACTGTTTTTT.

This clonotype was counted between two and nine times. The rearrangement uses TRBV4-2 and TRBJ1-1; D is unclear. This CDR3 has 14 amino acids. Trimming took off 0 bases at V and 6 bases at J, with 11 bases between the two ends. Germline-derived CDR1 and CDR2 are LGHNA and YNFKEQ. The CDR3 region is CASSQDYGLPEAFF. DNA of the CDR3: TGTGCCAGCAGCCAAGACTACGGACTCCCTGAAGCTTTCTTT.

The genes are TRBV7-6 and TRBJ2-3; 8 bases align to TRBD2. J was trimmed by 5 bases and V by 6 bases; bases with no gene match: 19. This CDR3 region has 18 residues. Germline V lookup: CDR1 SGHVS, CDR2 FNYEAQ. The CDR3 nucleotides read TGTGCCAGCAGTCCCGGGGGGACTAGGGGCAAAAGCGGAGATACGCAGTATTTT. It is translated as CASSPGGTRGKSGDTQYF.

The chain uses TRBV15 and TRBJ1-1; no firm D call. V was shortened by 0 bases and J by 1 base, with 6 bases between the two germline ends. The CDR3 extends over 14 amino acids. Germline V gives CDR1 LNHNV, CDR2 YYDKDF (reference sequence). The CDR3 here is CATSREGRNTEAFF. The CDR3 DNA sequence: TGTGCCACCAGCAGAGAAGGGAGGAACACTGAAGCTTTCTTT.

This clonotype was seen a few times. The rearrangement joins TRBV5-1 to TRBJ2-1; possibly TRBD1 for D (5 bases). This CDR3 is 16 amino acids long. Trimming removed 0 bases at V and 9 bases at J, with 19 bases between. The germline gives CDR1 SGHRS, CDR2 YFSETQ. CDR3 sequence: CASSLAGQGVMGEQFF. CDR3 nucleotide sequence: TGCGCCAGCAGCTTGGCCGGTCAAGGGGTAATGGGTGAGCAGTTCTTC.

The chain is built from TRBV4-1 and TRBJ2-3; D not certain. Germline CDR1 and CDR2: MGHRA and YSYEKL. The V end was cut by 1 base, the J end by 3 bases, with 8 bases between. CDR3 length: 14 amino acids. CDR3 protein: CASSQGSNTDTQYF. The CDR3 nucleotides read TGCGCCAGCAGCCAAGGCTCCAATACAGATACGCAGTATTTT.

The chain recombines TRBV12-3 or TRBV12-4 with TRBJ2-5, with D possibly being TRBD2 (5 bases). The J call is uncertain, as TRBJ2-7 better fits the DNA end. This CDR3 comprises 13 residues. The DNA of the CDR3 is TGTGCCAGCAGCCCTACGCCGGGGAACGAGCAGTACTTC. The encoded protein is CASSPTPGNEQYF.

This chain uses TRBV2 with TRBJ2-1; TRBD1 is a possible D gene (6 bases). Trimming took off 6 bases at V and 5 bases at J, with 14 bases between the two ends. The germline CDR1 and CDR2 sequences are SNHLY and FYNNEI. This CDR3 has 14 amino acids. The CDR3 DNA sequence: TGTGCCAGCAGCGGCCAGGGGTTTGACAATGAGCAGTTCTTC. Amino acid sequence: CASSGQGFDNEQFF.

This chain connects TRBV2 to TRBJ1-4; TRBD1 matches at 9 bases. J gave up 10 bases and V 6 bases, and 6 bases lay outside the gene matches. Looked up from germline, CDR1 is SNHLY and CDR2 is FYNNEI. This CDR3 region has 13 residues. This chain's CDR3 is CASRADRGIKLFF. For the CDR3, the DNA is TGTGCCAGCAGGGCGGACAGGGGAATAAAACTGTTTTTT. The full variable domain, rest sourced from reference TRBV2 and TRBJ1-4, is EPEVTQTPSHQVTQMGQEVILRCVPISNHLYFYWYRQILGQKVEFLVSFYNNEISEKSEIFDDQFSVERPDGSNFTLKIRSTKLEDSAMYFCASRADRGIKLFFGSGTQLSVL.

The chain couples TRBV4-2 to TRBJ2-1, with 7 bases matching TRBD2. CDR1 LGHNA and CDR2 YNFKEQ come from the germline V gene. This CDR3 has 16 residues. After removal of 1 base from V and 1 base from J, the junction contained 4 bases not matched to a gene. CDR3 bases: TGTGCCAGCAGCCAAGTTCGGACTAGGTCCTACAATGAGCAGTTCTTC. Translating it yields CASSQVRTRSYNEQFF.

V is TRBV20-1 and J is TRBJ2-7; tentatively, D is TRBD2 (6 bases). There are 13 residues in the CDR3. Germline-derived CDR1 and CDR2 are DFQATT and SNEGSKA (reference sequence). Trimming shortened V by 2 bases and J by 3 bases, and 11 bases separated the two germline ends. The CDR3 DNA follows: TGCAGTGCTAGATCAGCGGAGGGCTACGAGCAGTACTTC. Amino acid sequence: CSARSAEGYEQYF.

The gene calls are TRBV5-1 and TRBJ2-1; 11 bases match TRBD2. The V segment lost 3 bases and the J segment 8 bases; nucleotides outside the gene matches: 10. The CDR3 has 16 amino acids. Germline values: CDR1 SGHRS, CDR2 YFSETQ. The CDR3 protein is CASSSAPLAGVDEQFF. The CDR3 DNA sequence: TGCGCCAGCAGCTCGGCCCCACTAGCGGGGGTAGATGAGCAGTTCTTC.

This clonotype was detected only a few times. V is TRBV5-1 and J is TRBJ2-3; a possible D gene is TRBD1 (6 bases). CDR3 length: 14 residues. Trimming left V 3 bases short and J 5 bases short, with 13 bases between. Germline CDR1 SGHRS, CDR2 YFSETQ. CDR3 sequence (DNA): TGCGCCAGCAGCTCATACAGGGCGGGAGATACGCAGTATTTT. The encoded protein is CASSSYRAGDTQYF. Variable domain in full (rest from reference TRBV5-1 and TRBJ2-3): KAGVTQTPRYLIKTRGQQVTLSCSPISGHRSVSWYQQTPGQGLQFLFEYFSETQRNKGNFPGRFSGRQFSNSRSEMNVSTLELGDSALYLCASSSYRAGDTQYFGPGTRLTVL.

This chain uses TRBV6-6 with TRBJ2-4; D may be TRBD1 or TRBD2 (5 bases each). CDR1 MNHNY and CDR2 SVGAGI come from the germline V gene (reference sequence). V gave up 0 bases and J gave up 5 bases, with 17 bases separating them. CDR3 size: 17 residues. The CDR3 coding sequence is TGTGCCAGCAGTTACTCAAGGGACGGAGAGTACCAAAACATTCAGTACTTC. This encodes CASSYSRDGEYQNIQYF.

The chain employs TRBV9 and TRBJ2-5; D gene uncertain. Germline CDR1 is SGDLS and CDR2 is YYNGEE. CDR3 length: 15 residues. V was cut by 0 bases and J by 3 bases, with 12 bases left in between. CDR3 loop: CASSVDQTPKETQYF. In DNA form, the CDR3 reads TGTGCCAGCAGCGTAGATCAAACTCCTAAAGAGACCCAGTACTTC. Full variable domain (remainder filled in from reference TRBV9 and TRBJ2-5): DSGVTQTPKHLITATGQRVTLRCSPRSGDLSVYWYQQSLDQGLQFLIQYYNGEERAKGNILERFSAQQFPDLHSELNLSSLELGDSALYFCASSVDQTPKETQYFGPGTRLLVL.

J is TRBJ1-1 and V is TRBV7-8; no definite D call. Trimming left V 5 bases short and J 7 bases short, with 17 bases between. The CDR3 runs 14 residues. Germline CDR1 reads SGHVS; CDR2 reads FQNEAQ. The CDR3 nucleotides are TGTGCCAGCAGCCCTCTCTGGGGATCGGGTGAAGCTTTCTTT. Translating it yields CASSPLWGSGEAFF.

The chain is built from TRBV6-5 and TRBJ2-1; 9 bases line up with TRBD1. Germline-derived CDR1 and CDR2 are MNHEY and SVGAGI. The CDR3 consists of 15 residues. V lost 5 bases, J lost 3 bases, and 5 bases stayed unmatched. CDR3 sequence reads: CASSRRDRDYNEQFF. CDR3 nucleotides: TGTGCCAGCAGTCGCCGGGACAGGGACTACAATGAGCAGTTCTTC.

This clonotype was observed a few times. The rearrangement joins TRBV20-1 to TRBJ1-2; D remains ambiguous. There are 13 residues in the CDR3. From germline, CDR1 is DFQATT and CDR2 SNEGSKA (reference sequence). Written as DNA, the CDR3 is TGCAGGGCCTTGAGTTCCCCGAACTATGGCTACACCTTC. The encoded protein is CRALSSPNYGYTF.